This T cell receptor beta chain was recovered during a study of blood T cell repertoires in COVID-19. As originally analysed: Scientists estimated how many nucleated cells there were by amplifying reference gene primers. The table came from immunoSEQ multiplex PCR; TCRdb's copy has only in-frame clones and leaves some out. V, J and clone size reflect that table, while D and trimming were determined from the DNA. The data show more than 200,000 clones, with around 88% seen just once and roughly 3.7% held by the top ten. Unmatched junction bases numbered 9, after V lost 4 bases and J lost 9 bases. Germline CDR1 SGHRS, CDR2 YFSETQ. The CDR3 runs to 15 residues. Participants, 18 to 89 years old, spanned around 25 US areas. Each participant's cohort was designated according to participant-reported clinical history.

What was sequenced was PBMCs or T cells enriched from blood (not recorded which). The sequence was obtained from a woman between 25 and 40 years old who had recovered from COVID-19. This rearrangement joins TRBV5-1 to TRBJ2-1, with TRBD2 matching 11 bases. CDR3 amino acids: CASSVVAGGPSEQFF. In nucleotides, the CDR3 is TGCGCCAGCAGCGTTGTAGCGGGAGGGCCTAGTGAGCAGTTCTTC.